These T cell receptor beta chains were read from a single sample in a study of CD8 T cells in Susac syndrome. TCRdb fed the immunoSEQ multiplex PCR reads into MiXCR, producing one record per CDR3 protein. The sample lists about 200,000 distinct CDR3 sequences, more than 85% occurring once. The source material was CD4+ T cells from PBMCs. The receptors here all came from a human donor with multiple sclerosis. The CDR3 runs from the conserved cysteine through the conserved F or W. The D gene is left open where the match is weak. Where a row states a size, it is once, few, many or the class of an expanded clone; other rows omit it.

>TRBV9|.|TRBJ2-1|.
CASSVWGGELNNEQFF
TGTGCCAGCAGCGTGTGGGGCGGGGAGCTTAACAATGAGCAGTTCTTC
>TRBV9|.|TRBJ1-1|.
CASSVATGARGEAFF
TGTGCCAGCAGCGTAGCTACTGGGGCGCGGGGTGAAGCTTTCTTT
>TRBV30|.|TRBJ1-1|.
CAWSVQSSIGAFF
TGTGCCTGGAGTGTACAATCTAGTATCGGAGCTTTCTTT
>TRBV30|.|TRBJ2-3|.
CAWSLREADTQYF
TGTGCCTGGTCGTTAAGGGAGGCAGATACGCAGTATTTT
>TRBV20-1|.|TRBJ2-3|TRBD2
CSAGRAEDTQYF
TGCAGTGCAGGGAGGGCGGAAGATACGCAGTATTTT
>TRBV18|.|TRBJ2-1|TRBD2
CASSPTSGGANEQFF
TGTGCCAGCTCACCGACTAGCGGGGGTGCGAATGAGCAGTTCTTC
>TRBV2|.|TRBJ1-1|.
CASRNRDVTEAFF
TGTGCCAGCAGAAACAGGGACGTGACTGAAGCTTTCTTT
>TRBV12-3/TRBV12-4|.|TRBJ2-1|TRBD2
CASSQPPGLADNEQFF
TGTGCCAGCAGCCAACCCCCGGGACTAGCTGACAATGAGCAGTTCTTC
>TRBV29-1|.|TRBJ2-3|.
CSVDQGTDTQYF
TGCAGCGTTGACCAGGGCACAGATACGCAGTATTTT
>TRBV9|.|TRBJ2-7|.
CASSSDPGTYEQYF
TGTGCCAGCAGCTCAGACCCGGGGACATACGAGCAGTACTTC
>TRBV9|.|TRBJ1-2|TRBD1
CASSLPGGAYGYTF
TGTGCCAGCAGCCTCCCAGGGGGCGCCTATGGCTACACCTTC
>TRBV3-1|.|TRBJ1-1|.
CASSPTHVLNTEAFF
TGTGCCAGCAGCCCTACTCACGTCCTGAACACTGAAGCTTTCTTT
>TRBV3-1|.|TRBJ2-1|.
CASSQEGGAREQFF
TGTGCCAGCAGCCAAGAAGGGGGGGCTCGGGAGCAGTTCTTC
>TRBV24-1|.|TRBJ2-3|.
CATSDSGVADTLNTQYF
TGTGCCACCAGTGACTCCGGGGTAGCCGATACACTGAATACGCAGTATTTT
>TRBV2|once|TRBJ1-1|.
CASGTGTPNTEAFF
TGTGCCAGTGGGACCGGGACACCGAACACTGAAGCTTTCTTT
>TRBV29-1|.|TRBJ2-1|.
CSVSGLEYNEQFF
TGCAGCGTTTCCGGGCTGGAATACAATGAGCAGTTCTTC
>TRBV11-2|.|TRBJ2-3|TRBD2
CASSSLAGGYTDTQYF
TGTGCCAGCAGCTCCCTAGCGGGGGGCTACACAGATACGCAGTATTTT
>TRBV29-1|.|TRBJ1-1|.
CSVARRMNTEAFF
TGCAGCGTTGCGCGACGCATGAACACTGAAGCTTTCTTT
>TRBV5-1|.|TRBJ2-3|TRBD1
CASSTRDRGQADTQYF
TGCGCCAGCAGCACCCGGGACAGGGGGCAAGCAGATACGCAGTATTTT
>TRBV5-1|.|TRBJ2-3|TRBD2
CASRESQRGGNTDTQYF
TGCGCCAGCCGAGAATCTCAACGCGGGGGGAACACAGATACGCAGTATTTT
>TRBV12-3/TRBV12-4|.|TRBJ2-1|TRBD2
CASSLASVAGHEQFF
TGTGCCAGCAGTTTAGCAAGCGTAGCGGGCCATGAGCAGTTCTTC
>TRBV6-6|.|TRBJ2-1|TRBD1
CASTLGTGPYNEQFF
TGTGCCAGCACCCTAGGGACAGGGCCCTACAATGAGCAGTTCTTC
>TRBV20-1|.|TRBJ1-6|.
CSAASSGWESPLHF
TGCAGTGCCGCCTCCTCAGGGTGGGAATCACCCCTCCACTTT
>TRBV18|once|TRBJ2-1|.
CASSPPRTVYNEQFF
TGTGCCAGCTCACCACCCCGGACAGTATACAATGAGCAGTTCTTC
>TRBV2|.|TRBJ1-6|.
CASSARLPGASPLHF
TGTGCCAGCAGTGCCCGCCTCCCTGGAGCTTCACCCCTCCACTTT
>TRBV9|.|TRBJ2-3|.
CASGTDTQYF
TGTGCCAGCGGCACAGATACGCAGTATTTT
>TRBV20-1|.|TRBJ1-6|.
CSARVGRASPLHF
TGCAGTGCTAGAGTCGGGCGGGCTTCACCCCTCCACTTT
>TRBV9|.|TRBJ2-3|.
CASSPGPDTDTQYF
TGTGCCAGCAGCCCCGGTCCAGACACAGATACGCAGTATTTT
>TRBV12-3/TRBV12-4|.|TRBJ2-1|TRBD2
CASTLAGGYYNEQFF
TGTGCCAGCACCTTAGCGGGGGGGTACTACAATGAGCAGTTCTTC
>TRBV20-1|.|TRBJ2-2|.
CSAHHRWGTPGELFF
TGCAGTGCTCATCACCGCTGGGGTACCCCCGGGGAGCTGTTTTTT
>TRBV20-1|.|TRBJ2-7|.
CSAEAGSSYEQYF
TGCAGTGCAGAGGCGGGGTCCTCCTACGAGCAGTACTTC
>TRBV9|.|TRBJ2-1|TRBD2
CASSVVGAGGNNEQFF
TGTGCCAGCAGCGTAGTGGGAGCGGGGGGGAACAATGAGCAGTTCTTC
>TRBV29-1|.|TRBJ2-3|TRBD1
CSVGQGGDTQYF
TGCAGCGTTGGACAGGGGGGAGATACGCAGTATTTT
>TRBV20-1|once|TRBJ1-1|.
CSAQNTGLTEAFF
TGCAGTGCTCAAAACACAGGGCTGACTGAAGCTTTCTTT
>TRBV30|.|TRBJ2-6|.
CAWSVWVISSGANVLTF
TGTGCCTGGAGTGTGTGGGTTATCAGCTCTGGGGCCAACGTCCTGACTTTC
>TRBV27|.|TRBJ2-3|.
CASSDLAYGTDTQYF
TGTGCCAGCAGCGATCTAGCGTACGGCACAGATACGCAGTATTTT